This T cell receptor (beta chain) appears in the sequencing data of a study of OX40 agonist ivuxolimab in advanced cancers. Study-wide context: Ivuxolimab, which is an agonistic anti-OX40 (CD134) antibody, was administered to the patients. Eligibility admitted prior anti-PD-1, anti-PD-L1 or anti-CTLA-4 therapy; roughly 37% had some. Study-level points and caveats: The study observed clonal expansion of CD4+ and CD8+ blood T cells by week 6 at 0.1 to 3.0 mg/kg. More expanded clones were found, on average, in CD8+ than in CD4+ T cells.

The assay was immunoSEQ multiplex PCR, and TCRdb's table has in-frame clones only and misses some. The sample has more than 65,000 clones; around 92% are singletons. J lost 4 bases, V lost 4 bases, and 3 bases had no gene match. Germline CDR1 reads MNHEY; CDR2 reads SMNVEV (reference sequence). The CDR3 totals 13 residues. In regard to this clone: The antigen remains unidentified.

This sample comprised CD4+ or CD8+ T cells sorted from blood, obtained in a trial of the OX40 agonist ivuxolimab. The source of this sequence is an adult with an advanced solid tumor such as melanoma, head and neck, liver or kidney cancer. V gene TRBV27 combines with J gene TRBJ2-7; 8 bases map to TRBD1. The CDR3 DNA follows: TGTGCCAGCAGTTGGGGACAGGATTACGAGCAGTACTTC. Protein: CASSWGQDYEQYF.